This T cell receptor (beta chain) was recorded in a study of blood T cell repertoires in COVID-19. Whole-study context: COVID-19 samples collected from the United States, Italy and Spain covered acute and convalescent phases. Sample material is recorded as cDNA or gDNA derived from T cells, B-cell-depleted T cells, or PBMCs.

Only in-frame clones appear in the TCRdb table, and some are missing; sequencing was by immunoSEQ multiplex PCR. The table includes tens of thousands of clones, roughly nine tenths detected once. The TCR comes from a man between 65 and 79 years old with active COVID-19. Material: peripheral blood.

The CDR3 reads CAWSATDTQYF. For the CDR3, the DNA is TGTGCCTGGAGTGCGACAGATACGCAGTATTTT. V and J are TRBV30 and TRBJ2-3, with D unclear. V lost 1 base and J 3 bases, leaving 2 bases between the germline ends. This CDR3 comprises 11 residues. Germline CDR1 reads GTSNPN; CDR2 reads SVGIG (reference sequence).